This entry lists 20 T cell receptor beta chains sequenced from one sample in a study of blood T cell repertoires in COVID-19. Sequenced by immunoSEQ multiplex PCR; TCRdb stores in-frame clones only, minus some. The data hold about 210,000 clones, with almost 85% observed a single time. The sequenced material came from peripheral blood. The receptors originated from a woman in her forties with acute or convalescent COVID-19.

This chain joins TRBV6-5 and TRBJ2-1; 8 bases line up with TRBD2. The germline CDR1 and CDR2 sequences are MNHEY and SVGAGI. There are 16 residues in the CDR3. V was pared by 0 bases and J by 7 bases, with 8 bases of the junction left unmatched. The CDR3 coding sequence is TGTGCCAGCAGTTACTCGAGGAGCGGGAGTCCAAATGAGCAGTTCTTC. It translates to CASSYSRSGSPNEQFF.

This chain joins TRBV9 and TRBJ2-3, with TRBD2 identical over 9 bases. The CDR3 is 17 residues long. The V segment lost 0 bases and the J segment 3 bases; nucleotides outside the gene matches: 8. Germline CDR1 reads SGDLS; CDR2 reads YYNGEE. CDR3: CASSVGGAGGLTDTQYF. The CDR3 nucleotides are TGTGCCAGCAGCGTAGGAGGGGCGGGAGGGCTAACAGATACGCAGTATTTT.

CDR3 amino acids: CASSLEGQGKYNEQFF. CDR3 DNA: TGTGCCAGCAGCTTAGAGGGACAGGGAAAGTACAATGAGCAGTTCTTC. V usage is TRBV11-3 and J usage is TRBJ2-1; 9 positions agree with TRBD1. V shed 0 bases and J 4 bases; nucleotides not matched to a gene: 4. CDR3 size: 16 residues. In germline, CDR1 is SGHNT, CDR2 YENEEA. Variable domain in full (rest from reference TRBV11-3 and TRBJ2-1): EAGVVQSPRYKIIEKKQPVAFWCNPISGHNTLYWYLQNLGQGPELLIRYENEEAVDDSQLPKDRFSAERLKGVDSTLKIQPAELGDSAVYLCASSLEGQGKYNEQFFGPGTRLTVL.

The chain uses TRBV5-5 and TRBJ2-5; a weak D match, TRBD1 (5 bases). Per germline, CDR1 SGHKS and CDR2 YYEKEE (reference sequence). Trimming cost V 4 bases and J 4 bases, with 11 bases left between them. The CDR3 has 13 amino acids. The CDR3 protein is CASSAQAVETQYF. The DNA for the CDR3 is TGTGCCAGCAGCGCACAGGCGGTAGAGACCCAGTACTTC. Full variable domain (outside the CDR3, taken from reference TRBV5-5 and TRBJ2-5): DAGVTQSPTHLIKTRGQQVTLRCSPISGHKSVSWYQQVLGQGPQFIFQYYEKEERGRGNFPDRFSARQFPNYSSELNVNALLLGDSALYLCASSAQAVETQYFGPGTRLLVL.

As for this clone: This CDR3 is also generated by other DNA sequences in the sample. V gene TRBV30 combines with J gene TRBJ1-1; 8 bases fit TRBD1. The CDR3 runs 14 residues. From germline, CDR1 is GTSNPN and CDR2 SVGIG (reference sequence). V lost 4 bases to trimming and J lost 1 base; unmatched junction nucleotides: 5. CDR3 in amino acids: CAWNPGQGNTEAFF. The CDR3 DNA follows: TGTGCCTGGAACCCTGGACAGGGGAACACTGAAGCTTTCTTT.

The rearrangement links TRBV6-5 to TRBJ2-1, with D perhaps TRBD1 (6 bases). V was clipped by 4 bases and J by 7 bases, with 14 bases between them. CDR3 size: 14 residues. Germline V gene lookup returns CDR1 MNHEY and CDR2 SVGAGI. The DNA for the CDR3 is TGTGCCAGCAGTTGGGCAGGAACAGGGAATGAGCAGTTCTTC. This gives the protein CASSWAGTGNEQFF.

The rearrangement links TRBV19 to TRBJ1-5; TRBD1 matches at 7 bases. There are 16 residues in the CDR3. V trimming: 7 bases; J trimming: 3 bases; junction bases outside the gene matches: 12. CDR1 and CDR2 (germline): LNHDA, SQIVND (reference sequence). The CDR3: CASTLELTGINQPQHF. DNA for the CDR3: TGTGCCAGTACCCTAGAACTGACAGGGATCAATCAGCCCCAGCATTTT. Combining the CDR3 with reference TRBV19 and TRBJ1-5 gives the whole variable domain DGGITQSPKYLFRKEGQNVTLSCEQNLNHDAMYWYRQDPGQGLRLIYYSQIVNDFQKGDIAEGYSVSREKKESFPLTVTSAQKNPTAFYLCASTLELTGINQPQHFGDGTRLSIL.

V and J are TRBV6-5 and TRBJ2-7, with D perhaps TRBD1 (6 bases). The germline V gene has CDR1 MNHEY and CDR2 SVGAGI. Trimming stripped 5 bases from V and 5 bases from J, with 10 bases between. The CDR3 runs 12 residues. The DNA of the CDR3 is TGTGCCAGCAGTCCAGGGGTTGACGAGCAGTACTTC. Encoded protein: CASSPGVDEQYF.

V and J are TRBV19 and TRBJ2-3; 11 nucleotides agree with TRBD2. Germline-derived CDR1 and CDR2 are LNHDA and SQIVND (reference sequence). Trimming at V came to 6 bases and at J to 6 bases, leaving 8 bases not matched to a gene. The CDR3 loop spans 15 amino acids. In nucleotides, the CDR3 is TGTGCCAGTAGGGTTCTAGCGGGGGGCTCGGATACGCAGTATTTT. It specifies CASRVLAGGSDTQYF.

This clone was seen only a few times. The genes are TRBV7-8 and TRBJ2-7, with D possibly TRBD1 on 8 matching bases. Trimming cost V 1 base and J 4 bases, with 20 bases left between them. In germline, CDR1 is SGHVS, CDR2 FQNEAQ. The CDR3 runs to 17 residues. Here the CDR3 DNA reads TGTGCCAGCAGCTTAGGGGAGGGCAGGGGGCTCTTTTACGAGCAGTACTTC. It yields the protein CASSLGEGRGLFYEQYF.

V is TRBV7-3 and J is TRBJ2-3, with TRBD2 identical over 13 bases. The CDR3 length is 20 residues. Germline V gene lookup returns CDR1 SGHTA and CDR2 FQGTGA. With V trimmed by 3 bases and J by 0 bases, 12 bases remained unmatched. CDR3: CASSLVSAGTSGDSTDTQYF. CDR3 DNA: TGTGCCAGCAGCTTGGTTTCCGCGGGGACTAGCGGGGATAGCACAGATACGCAGTATTTT.

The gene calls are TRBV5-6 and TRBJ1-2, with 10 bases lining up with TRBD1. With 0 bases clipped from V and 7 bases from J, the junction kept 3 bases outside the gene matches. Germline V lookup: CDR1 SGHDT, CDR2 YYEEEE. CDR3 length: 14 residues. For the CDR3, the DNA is TGTGCCAGCAGCTTGGGTTGGGACAGGGGTGGCTACACCTTC. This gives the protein CASSLGWDRGGYTF.

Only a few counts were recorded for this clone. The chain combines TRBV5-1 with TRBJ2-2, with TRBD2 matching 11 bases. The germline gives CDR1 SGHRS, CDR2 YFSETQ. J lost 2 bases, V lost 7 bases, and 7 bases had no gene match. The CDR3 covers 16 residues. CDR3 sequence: CASGRTSGPNTGELFF. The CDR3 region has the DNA TGCGCCAGCGGCAGGACTAGCGGGCCTAACACCGGGGAGCTGTTTTTT. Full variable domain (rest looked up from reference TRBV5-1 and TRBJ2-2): KAGVTQTPRYLIKTRGQQVTLSCSPISGHRSVSWYQQTPGQGLQFLFEYFSETQRNKGNFPGRFSGRQFSNSRSEMNVSTLELGDSALYLCASGRTSGPNTGELFFGEGSRLTVL.

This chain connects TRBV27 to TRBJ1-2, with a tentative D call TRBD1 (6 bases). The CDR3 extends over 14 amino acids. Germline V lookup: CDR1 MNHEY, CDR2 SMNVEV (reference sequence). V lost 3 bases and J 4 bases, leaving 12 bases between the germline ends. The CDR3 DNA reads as TGTGCCAGCAGTTTTCAGGGGAGTCCCTATGGCTACACCTTC. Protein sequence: CASSFQGSPYGYTF.

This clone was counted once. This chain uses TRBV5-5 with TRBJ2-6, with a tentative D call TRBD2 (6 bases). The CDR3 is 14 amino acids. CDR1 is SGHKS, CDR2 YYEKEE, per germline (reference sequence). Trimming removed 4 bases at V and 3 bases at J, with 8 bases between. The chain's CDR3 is CASSQGGGANVLTF. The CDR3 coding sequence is TGTGCCAGCAGCCAGGGAGGTGGGGCCAACGTCCTGACTTTC.

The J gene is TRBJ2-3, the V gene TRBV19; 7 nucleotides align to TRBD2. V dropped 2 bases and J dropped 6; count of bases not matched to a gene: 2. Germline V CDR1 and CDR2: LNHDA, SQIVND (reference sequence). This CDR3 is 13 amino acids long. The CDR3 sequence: CASSIQGGDTQYF. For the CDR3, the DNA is TGTGCCAGTAGTATACAGGGAGGGGATACGCAGTATTTT.

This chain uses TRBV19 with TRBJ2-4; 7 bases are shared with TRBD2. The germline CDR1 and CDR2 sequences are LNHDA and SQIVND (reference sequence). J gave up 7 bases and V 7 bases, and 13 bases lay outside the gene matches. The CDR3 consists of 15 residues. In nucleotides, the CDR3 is TGTGCCAGTAATCCGGGGGGAGCAGGTCGGAACATTCAGTACTTC. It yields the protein CASNPGGAGRNIQYF.

CDR3 in DNA: TGTGCCAGCAGCGTAGTGGCGGAAGCGAACACCGGGGAGCTGTTTTTT. Encoded protein: CASSVVAEANTGELFF. The chain is built from TRBV9 and TRBJ2-2, with unresolved D. Germline-derived CDR1 and CDR2 are SGDLS and YYNGEE. V was cut by 0 bases and J by 0 bases, with 9 bases left in between. The CDR3 has 16 residues.

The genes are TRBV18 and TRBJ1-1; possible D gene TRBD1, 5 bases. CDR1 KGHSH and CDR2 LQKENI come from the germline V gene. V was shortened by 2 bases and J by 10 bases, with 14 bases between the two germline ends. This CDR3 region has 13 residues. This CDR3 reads CASSPIAGQGAFF. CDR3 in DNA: TGTGCCAGCTCACCAATTGCAGGGCAGGGAGCTTTCTTT.

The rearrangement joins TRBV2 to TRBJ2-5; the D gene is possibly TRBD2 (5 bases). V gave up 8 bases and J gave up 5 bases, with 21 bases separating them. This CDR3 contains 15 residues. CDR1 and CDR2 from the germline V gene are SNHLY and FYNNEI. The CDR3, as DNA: TGTGCCAGCTCCTCCGGTACGGCGGGCGGGGAGACCCAGTACTTC. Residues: CASSSGTAGGETQYF.